Following are 17 T cell receptor beta chains from one sample sequenced in a study of blood T cell repertoires in COVID-19. Assay: immunoSEQ multiplex PCR; the TCRdb copy retains only in-frame clones and omits some. Of 250,000 or so clones listed, approximately 90% are singletons. Sequencing input: PBMCs or T cells enriched from blood (not recorded which). The receptor source for this set is a man aged 25-40 years who had recovered from COVID-19.

The chain combines TRBV5-1 with TRBJ2-5; TRBD2 matches at 11 bases. J gave up 9 bases and V 2 bases, and 3 bases lay outside the gene matches. CDR1 and CDR2 (germline): SGHRS, YFSETQ. This CDR3 has 13 residues. The CDR3: CASSFSGRAPQYF. For the CDR3, the DNA is TGCGCCAGCAGCTTTAGCGGGAGGGCCCCCCAGTACTTC.

The V call is TRBV5-4, the J call TRBJ2-5; TRBD1 aligns across 10 bases. Germline V CDR1 and CDR2: SGHNT, YYREEE (reference sequence). The CDR3 has 16 residues. V dropped 0 bases and J dropped 5; count of bases not matched to a gene: 7. The DNA of the CDR3 is TGTGCCAGCAGCTTGGAGACAGGGGGCGCAGGGGAGACCCAGTACTTC. Its protein is CASSLETGGAGETQYF.

The V call is TRBV5-4, the J call TRBJ2-2; possibly TRBD2 for D (7 bases). The CDR3 contains 15 residues. The germline V gene encodes CDR1 SGHNT and CDR2 YYREEE (reference sequence). V lost 3 bases, J lost 4 bases, and 13 bases lay in between. CDR3 sequence (DNA): TGTGCCAGCAGCTCAGCGGGACATCTCACCGGGGAGCTGTTTTTT. Translated: CASSSAGHLTGELFF.

This sequence joins TRBV5-4 and TRBJ1-3; perhaps TRBD1 as D (5 bases). Trimming took 0 bases from V and 4 from J, leaving 11 bases between them. The CDR3 totals 15 residues. Per germline, CDR1 SGHNT and CDR2 YYREEE (reference sequence). CDR3 region: CASSLGQGLGNTIYF. CDR3 bases: TGTGCCAGCAGCTTGGGGCAGGGTTTGGGAAACACCATATATTTT.

This chain links TRBV28 with TRBJ1-2; possibly TRBD1 for D (5 bases). With 5 bases removed from V and 7 bases from J, the gap between germline ends came to 20 bases. This CDR3 has 15 residues. The germline V gene has CDR1 MDHEN and CDR2 SYDVKM. The CDR3 region is CASSPYGGIPGGYTF. CDR3 DNA: TGTGCCAGCAGTCCCTACGGGGGGATCCCGGGTGGCTACACCTTC.

This clone showed up just once. J is TRBJ2-7 and V is TRBV19, with TRBD2 matching over 9 bases. CDR1 is LNHDA and CDR2 is SQIVND in the germline V gene (reference sequence). The CDR3 is 13 amino acids. The V gene end was trimmed by 7 bases and the J gene end by 6 bases; junction bases not matched to a gene: 7. CDR3 in DNA: TGTGCCAGTAAACTAGCGGGTGGTAGCGAGCAGTACTTC. It codes for CASKLAGGSEQYF.

The chain couples TRBV11-3 to TRBJ2-1, with D unresolved. Germline V lookup: CDR1 SGHNT, CDR2 YENEEA. The CDR3 covers 15 residues. V was pared by 0 bases and J by 0 bases, with 6 bases between. CDR3 sequence (DNA): TGTGCCAGCAGCTTAGAACAAAACTCCTACAATGAGCAGTTCTTC. It encodes CASSLEQNSYNEQFF.

This clone was observed once. This sequence joins TRBV5-4 and TRBJ1-6; no definite D call. The length of the CDR3 is 12 residues. V lost 0 bases, J lost 12 bases, and 7 bases lay in between. Germline V CDR1 and CDR2: SGHNT, YYREEE (reference sequence). CDR3 in amino acids: CASSLVAGPLHF. CDR3 DNA sequence: TGTGCCAGCAGCTTGGTTGCGGGACCCCTCCACTTT. Full variable domain (remainder filled in from reference TRBV5-4 and TRBJ1-6): ETGVTQSPTHLIKTRGQQVTLRCSSQSGHNTVSWYQQALGQGPQFIFQYYREEENGRGNFPPRFSGLQFPNYSSELNVNALELDDSALYLCASSLVAGPLHFGNGTRLTVT.

The chain combines TRBV3-1 (or the pseudogene TRBV3-2) with TRBJ1-2, with a tentative D call TRBD1 (6 bases). In germline, CDR1 is LGHDT, CDR2 YNNKEL (reference sequence). The CDR3 runs to 13 residues. V was cut by 3 bases and J by 7 bases, with 12 bases left in between. The DNA for the CDR3 is TGTGCCAGCAGCCATTCAGGGGTGGGTGGCTACACCTTC. Amino acids: CASSHSGVGGYTF.

The V and J genes are TRBV28 and TRBJ1-3; D might be TRBD1 (5 bases). Trimming took 7 bases from V and 2 from J, leaving 12 bases between them. Germline CDR1 MDHEN, CDR2 SYDVKM. The CDR3 consists of 14 residues. The CDR3 is CASTSSRAGNTIYF. As DNA, the CDR3 is TGTGCCAGCACCTCGTCCAGGGCTGGAAACACCATATATTTT. Complete variable domain (other parts from reference TRBV28 and TRBJ1-3): DVKVTQSSRYLVKRTGEKVFLECVQDMDHENMFWYRQDPGLGLRLIYFSYDVKMKEKGDIPEGYSVSREKKERFSLILESASTNQTSMYLCASTSSRAGNTIYFGEGSWLTVV.

The chain carries TRBV6-2 or TRBV6-3 and TRBJ2-7, with TRBD1 matching 7 bases. This CDR3 contains 14 residues. In germline, CDR1 is MNHEY, CDR2 SVGEGT. V was clipped by 5 bases and J by 0 bases; unmatched bases: 4. The CDR3 bases are TGTGCCAGCAGTACAAGACAGGGCTCCTACGAGCAGTACTTC. Protein: CASSTRQGSYEQYF.

V gene TRBV6-5 combines with J gene TRBJ2-7, with TRBD1 identical over 7 bases. The junction had 2 bases not matched to a gene; V was cut back by 6 bases and J by 0 bases. Germline assignment: CDR1 MNHEY and CDR2 SVGAGI. The CDR3 runs 13 residues. Written as DNA, the CDR3 is TGTGCCAGCAGCCACAGGGGCTCCTACGAGCAGTACTTC. Translation: CASSHRGSYEQYF.

The chain employs TRBV9 and TRBJ2-5; 10 bases map to TRBD2. V dropped 3 bases and J dropped 5; count of bases not matched to a gene: 7. This CDR3 contains 15 residues. CDR1 SGDLS and CDR2 YYNGEE come from the germline V gene. CDR3 sequence: CASSASGSEVETQYF. The CDR3 DNA reads as TGTGCCAGCAGCGCTAGCGGGAGTGAGGTTGAGACCCAGTACTTC.

The rearrangement uses TRBV28 and TRBJ2-5, with D possibly being TRBD2 (7 bases). Trimming pared 4 bases from V and 2 bases from J, leaving 14 bases between. CDR1 is MDHEN, CDR2 SYDVKM, per germline. This CDR3 contains 15 residues. The chain's CDR3 is CASSWRGRGQETQYF. The CDR3 DNA reads TGTGCCAGCAGTTGGAGGGGGAGGGGGCAAGAGACCCAGTACTTC.

The gene calls are TRBV6-2 or TRBV6-3 and TRBJ2-3; TRBD2 is a possible D gene (5 bases). Deletions cut 7 bases from V and 1 base from J, with 15 bases between. The germline CDR1 and CDR2 sequences are MNHEY and SVGEGT. This CDR3 contains 15 residues. The CDR3, as DNA: TGTGCCAGCACCCCTGATGAGCGGCGCACAGATACGCAGTATTTT. Protein product: CASTPDERRTDTQYF.

V is TRBV13 and J is TRBJ1-2; D unresolved. Per the germline V gene, CDR1 is PRHDT and CDR2 is FYEKMQ (reference sequence). Between the trimmed V and J ends, which lost 1 base and 3 bases, there was a span of 6 bases. The CDR3 spans 13 residues. CDR3: CASSLAADYGYTF. As DNA, the CDR3 is TGTGCCAGCAGCTTAGCGGCGGACTATGGCTACACCTTC.

This chain joins TRBV6-6 and TRBJ2-7, with D unresolved. Germline CDR1 is MNHNY and CDR2 is SVGAGI (reference sequence). The CDR3 contains 14 residues. V shed 6 bases and J shed 0 bases, with 12 bases lying between them. The CDR3 DNA sequence: TGTGCCAGCAGGGCTTCACCTGACTCCTACGAGCAGTACTTC. It specifies CASRASPDSYEQYF.